This T cell receptor beta chain was identified in a study of cytomegalovirus exposure and HLA in healthy donors. CDR3 size: 12 residues. Germline V gives CDR1 SGHAT, CDR2 FQNNGV. The V and J ends lost 5 bases and 1 base respectively, with 6 bases between them. This clone appeared a few times. Antigen unknown. General study results and limits: Specific recognition of CMV antigens was confirmed in vitro for a few chains (all CMV-associated). The study reported that TCR beta sequences accurately predicted HLA-A and HLA-B alleles in most subjects.

The PCR contained 60 Vbeta and 13 Jbeta primers. The assay was immunoSEQ multiplex PCR, and TCRdb's table has in-frame clones only and misses some. There are about 180,000 clones in the sample; around 80% occur only once, and about 1.6% lies in the top ten. The source material was PBMCs. This clonotype originated in a man aged 40-49 years in good health and CMV-seronegative. This sequence joins TRBV11-2 and TRBJ2-7, with D possibly matching TRBD2 (5 bases). The CDR3 DNA follows: TGTGCCAGCAGCCGGGGTTCCTACGAGCAGTACTTC. This codes for CASSRGSYEQYF.